A single sample gave rise to the 26 T cell receptor beta chains below, sequenced in a study of CD8+ T cells in alopecia areata. RNA was extracted and reverse transcribed into cDNA as the sequencing template. TCRdb keeps only in-frame clones here, not all; method: immunoSEQ multiplex PCR. The data show about 260,000 clones, with approximately 60% seen just once and 0.8% to 1% held by the top ten. Treatment here: oral pan-JAK inhibitor, 5-10 mg twice daily. Material: CD4+ T cells sorted from blood, obtained between weeks 51 and 54, from a patient treated with tofacitinib. Receptors were obtained from a human donor with alopecia areata.

V usage is TRBV29-1 and J usage is TRBJ2-2, with 9 positions matching TRBD2. Trimming removed 7 bases from V and 5 bases from J; junction bases left unmatched: 11. This CDR3 has 15 residues. From germline, CDR1 is SQVTM and CDR2 ANQGSEA. In nucleotides, the CDR3 is TGCAGCGCGTCAATACTAGCGGGCAGGACCGGGGAGCTGTTTTTT. It translates to CSASILAGRTGELFF.

This chain joins TRBV29-1 and TRBJ1-2; the D gene is possibly TRBD1 (5 bases). This CDR3 comprises 11 residues. Germline CDR1 SQVTM, CDR2 ANQGSEA. Trimming took 4 bases from V and 8 from J, leaving 11 bases between them. CDR3 nucleotide sequence: TGCAGCGTTGTGGGGCGGAGGGGCTACACCTTC. Translation: CSVVGRRGYTF.

This clone was seen only a few times. The gene calls are TRBV30 and TRBJ2-1; D is unresolved. Deletions cut 2 bases from V and 0 bases from J, with 11 bases between. Germline loops: CDR1 GTSNPN, CDR2 SVGIG (reference sequence). The CDR3 covers 15 residues. CDR3: CAWSTNSASYNEQFF. The DNA of the CDR3 is TGTGCCTGGAGTACGAACTCAGCCTCCTACAATGAGCAGTTCTTC.

The CDR3 loop is CASSRGGYEQYF. DNA of the CDR3: TGTGCCAGCAGCCGGGGGGGGTACGAGCAGTACTTC. This chain links TRBV11-2 with TRBJ2-7; TRBD2 agrees at 8 bases. This CDR3 has 12 amino acids. From germline, CDR1 is SGHAT and CDR2 FQNNGV. V lost 5 bases to trimming and J lost 4 bases; unmatched junction nucleotides: 1.

The V call is TRBV4-3, the J call TRBJ2-3; no reliable D call. Germline V gene data show CDR1 as LGHNA and CDR2 as YSLEER. The CDR3 sequence is 13 residues long. Trimming left V 1 base short and J 5 bases short, with 7 bases between. The CDR3 bases are TGCGCCAGCAGCCAAGGATTGAGAGATACGCAGTATTTT. This translates into CASSQGLRDTQYF.

V is TRBV27 and J is TRBJ2-3, with a weak D call TRBD1 (6 bases). Germline V gives CDR1 MNHEY, CDR2 SMNVEV (reference sequence). The CDR3 length is 14 residues. The germline V and J ends were trimmed by 5 bases and 2 bases, with 11 bases remaining between them. CDR3 in amino acids: CASSTRTDTDTQYF. CDR3 coding DNA: TGTGCCAGCAGTACTCGGACAGACACAGATACGCAGTATTTT.

The V and J genes are TRBV7-2 and TRBJ2-7; D might be TRBD1 (6 bases). The CDR3 loop spans 15 amino acids. Germline CDR1 and CDR2: SGHTA and FQGNSA. Trimming took off 2 bases at V and 0 bases at J, with 11 bases between the two ends. CDR3: CASSLSGVSSYEQYF. CDR3 in DNA: TGTGCCAGCAGCTTATCAGGGGTGAGCTCCTACGAGCAGTACTTC.

The chain is built from TRBV6-5 and TRBJ1-2; TRBD1 matches at 10 bases. Trimming took 2 bases from V and 4 from J; bases not matched to a gene: 4. Germline V lookup: CDR1 MNHEY, CDR2 SVGAGI. The CDR3 consists of 15 residues. The CDR3 region has the DNA TGTGCCAGCAGTTACGGGACAGGGGTTGGCTATGGCTACACCTTC. Its protein product is CASSYGTGVGYGYTF.

The V call is TRBV27, the J call TRBJ2-3; maybe TRBD2 (6 bases). CDR1 and CDR2 (germline): MNHEY, SMNVEV (reference sequence). The CDR3 loop spans 16 amino acids. V was clipped by 4 bases and J by 1 base, with 15 bases between them. CDR3 DNA sequence: TGTGCCAGCAGTTCACCGTCACTAGCTGGCACAGATACGCAGTATTTT. Translation: CASSSPSLAGTDTQYF.

This clone showed up just a few times. This sequence joins TRBV20-1 and TRBJ2-7; D uncertain. The CDR3 has 11 residues. The germline V gene has CDR1 DFQATT and CDR2 SNEGSKA (reference sequence). V lost 3 bases and J 2 bases, leaving 5 bases between the germline ends. CDR3 nucleotides: TGCAGTGCTAGTGAGACCTACGAGCAGTACTTC. It encodes CSASETYEQYF.

The rearrangement joins TRBV2 to TRBJ1-2; 8 bases line up with TRBD1. The germline gives CDR1 SNHLY, CDR2 FYNNEI. The CDR3 contains 14 residues. V shed 7 bases and J 5 bases; nucleotides not matched to a gene: 9. CDR3 in amino acids: CASTEQGEWYGYTF. CDR3 in DNA: TGTGCCAGCACCGAACAGGGGGAATGGTATGGCTACACCTTC.

V and J are TRBV5-4 and TRBJ2-5; 14 bases align to TRBD2. This CDR3 contains 16 residues. Trimming cost V 4 bases and J 4 bases; bases outside gene matches: 6. Germline CDR1 and CDR2: SGHNT and YYREEE (reference sequence). For the CDR3, the DNA is TGTGCCAGCAGCCCGGGACTAGCGGGGGTGGGAGAGACCCAGTACTTC. It encodes CASSPGLAGVGETQYF.

The DNA for the CDR3 is TGTGCCAGCAGCTTAGGTCCGAATGAAAAACTGTTTTTT. This translates into CASSLGPNEKLFF. The rearrangement uses TRBV7-6 and TRBJ1-4; D is undetermined. Germline lookup yields CDR1 SGHVS and CDR2 FNYEAQ. The CDR3 totals 13 residues. V lost 1 base, J lost 5 bases, and 5 bases lay in between.

This clone has only a few counts. V usage is TRBV9 and J usage is TRBJ2-1, with a weak D call TRBD1 (6 bases). Germline V gives CDR1 SGDLS, CDR2 YYNGEE. The CDR3 has 14 residues. V lost 6 bases and J lost 0, with 10 bases in between. CDR3 in DNA: TGTGCCAGCACGACAGGAGACTCCTACAATGAGCAGTTCTTC. Amino acids: CASTTGDSYNEQFF.

The chain is built from TRBV29-1 and TRBJ1-1, with no clear D. V lost 8 bases and J lost 1, with 5 bases in between. This CDR3 spans 10 amino acids. Germline assignment: CDR1 SQVTM and CDR2 ANQGSEA. The CDR3 DNA reads as TGCAGCCTGGGGAACACTGAAGCTTTCTTT. Its translation: CSLGNTEAFF.

V is TRBV12-5 and J is TRBJ2-5; D gene uncertain. Deletions cut 1 base from V and 11 bases from J, with 20 bases between. This CDR3 has 15 amino acids. The germline V gene encodes CDR1 LGHNT and CDR2 FRNRAP. The chain's CDR3 is CASGLGSGSTFRQYF. CDR3 sequence (DNA): TGTGCTAGTGGTTTGGGATCAGGTAGCACCTTCCGACAGTACTTC. The full variable domain, its missing parts supplied by reference TRBV12-5 and TRBJ2-5, is DARVTQTPRHKVTEMGQEVTMRCQPILGHNTVFWYRQTMMQGLELLAYFRNRAPLDDSGMPKDRFSAEMPDATLATLKIQPSEPRDSAVYFCASGLGSGSTFRQYFGPGTRLLVL.

This clone was counted a single time. The V call is TRBV7-9, the J call TRBJ2-2; the match to TRBD1 covers 7 bases. The CDR3 consists of 13 residues. V dropped 5 bases and J dropped 6; count of bases not matched to a gene: 3. In germline, CDR1 is SEHNR, CDR2 FQNEAQ (reference sequence). CDR3 loop: CASSRQGPGELFF. The CDR3 nucleotides read TGTGCCAGCAGCCGACAGGGCCCCGGGGAGCTGTTTTTT.

This chain connects TRBV29-1 to TRBJ2-4, with 11 bases that match TRBD2. This CDR3 is built from 14 residues. The V segment lost 2 bases and the J segment 11 bases; nucleotides outside the gene matches: 8. In germline, CDR1 is SQVTM, CDR2 ANQGSEA. The CDR3 DNA sequence: TGCAGCGTTGAATTCGGGCTAGCGGGGGGCTTTCAGTACTTC. Its translation is CSVEFGLAGGFQYF.

This clone was counted between two and nine times. This chain links TRBV15 with TRBJ2-1; D unclear. V was shortened by 0 bases and J by 3 bases, with 0 bases between the two germline ends. This CDR3 has 12 residues. Germline V CDR1 and CDR2: LNHNV, YYDKDF (reference sequence). The CDR3 spells CATSRDYNEQFF. DNA for the CDR3: TGTGCCACCAGCAGAGACTACAATGAGCAGTTCTTC.

This clone was seen just once. The chain uses TRBV10-3 and TRBJ2-3; 14 nucleotides line up with TRBD2. This CDR3 spans 18 amino acids. Germline-derived CDR1 and CDR2 are ENHRY and SYGVKD. J lost 1 base, V lost 1 base, and 4 bases had no gene match. CDR3 residues: CAISEFGTSGGRTDTQYF. CDR3 sequence (DNA): TGTGCCATCAGTGAGTTTGGGACTAGCGGGGGACGCACAGATACGCAGTATTTT.

The V and J genes are TRBV10-3 and TRBJ2-1, with a tentative D call TRBD2 (6 bases). The CDR3 is 12 residues long. Germline V CDR1 and CDR2: ENHRY, SYGVKD. The germline V and J ends were trimmed by 4 bases and 8 bases, with 9 bases remaining between them. The CDR3 region is CAISVSSDEQFF. The CDR3 DNA is TGTGCCATCAGTGTGTCTAGCGATGAGCAGTTCTTC.

This clone was recorded a few times. V is TRBV30 and J is TRBJ1-2; no clear D gene. Trimming took off 5 bases at V and 8 bases at J, with 9 bases between the two ends. In germline, CDR1 is GTSNPN, CDR2 SVGIG (reference sequence). The CDR3 consists of 10 residues. CDR3 amino acids: CAWGPEGYTF. CDR3 bases: TGTGCCTGGGGGCCAGAGGGCTACACCTTC.

The genes are TRBV4-1 and TRBJ1-5; D is unresolved. The CDR3 totals 17 residues. V was trimmed by 0 bases and J by 0 bases, leaving 12 bases between them. From germline, CDR1 is MGHRA and CDR2 YSYEKL. This CDR3 is CASSQEGSSYSNQPQHF. For the CDR3, the DNA is TGCGCCAGCAGCCAAGAGGGCAGCTCTTATAGCAATCAGCCCCAGCATTTT.

A few counts support this clone. At one end, the junction sequence differs from germline, possibly due to a read error. The chain joins TRBV7-8 to TRBJ2-7; 9 nucleotides agree with TRBD2. Germline V gene data show CDR1 as SGHVS and CDR2 as FQNEAQ. The CDR3 extends over 14 amino acids. The CDR3 nucleotides read TGTGCCAGCAACTTAGCGGGAGAGGGTTTCGAGCAGTACTTC. The encoded protein is CASNLAGEGFEQYF.

In this sample, this clone turned up a few times. The rearrangement uses TRBV6-5 and TRBJ2-7, with 7 bases matching TRBD1. V was clipped by 6 bases and J by 5 bases; unmatched bases: 10. Germline V gives CDR1 MNHEY, CDR2 SVGAGI. CDR3 length: 14 residues. The CDR3 DNA sequence: TGTGCCAGCAGCCCGCAGACAGGGATCCACGAGCAGTACTTC. Translated, it gives CASSPQTGIHEQYF.

About this clone: Other nucleotide sequences from this sample produce the same CDR3. V is TRBV20-1 and J is TRBJ2-3; D is unresolved. Germline lookup yields CDR1 DFQATT and CDR2 SNEGSKA (reference sequence). The CDR3 is 11 residues long. V was pared by 3 bases and J by 2 bases, with 3 bases between. The CDR3 loop reads CSARVTDTQYF. The CDR3 coding sequence is TGCAGTGCTAGGGTCACAGATACGCAGTATTTT.